The clone carrying this TCR beta chain has just one count. Germline assignment: CDR1 SQVTM and CDR2 ANQGSEA. V was pared by 4 bases and J by 7 bases, with 10 bases between. There are 12 residues in the CDR3. This entry is derived from a study of CD8 T cells in Susac syndrome. RNA was extracted with the RNeasy kit, and a quantity of 0.5 to 1 ug was reverse transcribed using random hexamers. From the immunoSEQ multiplex PCR reads, TCRdb called clonotypes with MiXCR, one entry per CDR3 protein. In the table there are 120,000 or so distinct CDR3 sequences, about 94% of which are singletons. The rearrangement links TRBV29-1 to TRBJ2-2, with D uncertain. The sequencing sample was made of CD8+ T cells from PBMCs. The source is a human donor with Susac syndrome. The CDR3 here is CSVGELGGELFF. The CDR3 coding sequence is TGCAGCGTTGGGGAATTAGGCGGGGAGCTGTTTTTT.